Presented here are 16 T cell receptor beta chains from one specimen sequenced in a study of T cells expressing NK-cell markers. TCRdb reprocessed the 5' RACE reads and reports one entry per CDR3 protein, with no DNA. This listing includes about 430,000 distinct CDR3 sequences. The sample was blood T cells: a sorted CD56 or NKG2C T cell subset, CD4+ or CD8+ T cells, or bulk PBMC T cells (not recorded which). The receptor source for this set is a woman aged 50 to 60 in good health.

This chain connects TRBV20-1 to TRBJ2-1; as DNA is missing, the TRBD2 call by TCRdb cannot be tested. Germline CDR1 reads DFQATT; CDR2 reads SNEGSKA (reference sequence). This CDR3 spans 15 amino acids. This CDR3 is CSATPGLAGGVIGFF.

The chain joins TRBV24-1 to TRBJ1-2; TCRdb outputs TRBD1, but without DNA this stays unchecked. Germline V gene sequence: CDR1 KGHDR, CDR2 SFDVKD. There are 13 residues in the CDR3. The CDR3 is CATRSRRGNGYTF.

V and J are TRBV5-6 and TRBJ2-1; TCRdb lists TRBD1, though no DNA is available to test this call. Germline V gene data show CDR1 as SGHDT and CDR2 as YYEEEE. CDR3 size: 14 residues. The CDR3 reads CASKRQGGYNEQFF.

CDR3 protein: CASSFRMSDEQFF. The chain combines TRBV5-1 with TRBJ2-1; the TCRdb call, TRBD1, lacks DNA for checking. Germline assignment: CDR1 SGHRS and CDR2 YFSETQ. The CDR3 runs 13 residues.

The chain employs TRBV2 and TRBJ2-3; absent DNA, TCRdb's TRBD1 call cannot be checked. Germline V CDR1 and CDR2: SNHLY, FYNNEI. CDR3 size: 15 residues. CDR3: CASSVLERDTDTQYF. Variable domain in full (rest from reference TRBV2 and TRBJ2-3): EPEVTQTPSHQVTQMGQEVILRCVPISNHLYFYWYRQILGQKVEFLVSFYNNEISEKSEIFDDQFSVERPDGSNFTLKIRSTKLEDSAMYFCASSVLERDTDTQYFGPGTRLTVL.

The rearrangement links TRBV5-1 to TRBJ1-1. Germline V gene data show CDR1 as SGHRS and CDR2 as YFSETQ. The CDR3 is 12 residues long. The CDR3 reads CASSLVPTEAFF.

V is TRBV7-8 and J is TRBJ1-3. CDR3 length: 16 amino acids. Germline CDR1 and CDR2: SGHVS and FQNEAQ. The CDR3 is CASSLGAVNSGNTIYF. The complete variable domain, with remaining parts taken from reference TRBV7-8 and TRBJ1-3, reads GAGVSQSPRYKVAKRGQDVALRCDPISGHVSLFWYQQALGQGPEFLTYFQNEAQLDKSGLPSDRFFAERPEGSVSTLKIQRTQQEDSAVYLCASSLGAVNSGNTIYFGEGSWLTVV.

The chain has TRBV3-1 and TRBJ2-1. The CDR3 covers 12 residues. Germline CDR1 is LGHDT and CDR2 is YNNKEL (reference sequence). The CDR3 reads CASSQRVNEQFF.

CDR3 in amino acids: CASGQNYYEQYF. The V call is TRBV14, the J call TRBJ2-7. The CDR3 runs to 12 residues. The germline CDR1 and CDR2 sequences are SGHDN and FVKESK. Full variable domain (rest looked up from reference TRBV14 and TRBJ2-7): EAGVTQFPSHSVIEKGQTVTLRCDPISGHDNLYWYRRVMGKEIKFLLHFVKESKQDESGMPNNRFLAERTGGTYSTLKVQPAELEDSGVYFCASGQNYYEQYFGPGTRLTVT.

The CDR3 region is CASSPRDSHYNEQFF. The rearrangement links TRBV9 to TRBJ2-1; checking the TCRdb D call of TRBD2 is not possible without DNA. Germline V gene data show CDR1 as SGDLS and CDR2 as YYNGEE. The length of the CDR3 is 15 residues.

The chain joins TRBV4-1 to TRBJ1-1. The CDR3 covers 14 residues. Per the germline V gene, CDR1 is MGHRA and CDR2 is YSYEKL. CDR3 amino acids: CASSLHAKSTEAFF.

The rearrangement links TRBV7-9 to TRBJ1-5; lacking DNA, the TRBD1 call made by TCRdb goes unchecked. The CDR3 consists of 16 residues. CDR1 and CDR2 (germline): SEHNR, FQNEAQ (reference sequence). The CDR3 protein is CASSVGIQGGNQPQHF.

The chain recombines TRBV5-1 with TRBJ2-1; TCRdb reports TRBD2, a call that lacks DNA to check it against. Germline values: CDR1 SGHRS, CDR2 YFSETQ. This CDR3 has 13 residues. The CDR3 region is CASSFAGTSEQFF.

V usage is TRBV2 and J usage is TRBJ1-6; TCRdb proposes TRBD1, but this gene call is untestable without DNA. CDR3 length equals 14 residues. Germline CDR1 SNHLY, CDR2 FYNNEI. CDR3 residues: CASNPGQGTSPLHF.

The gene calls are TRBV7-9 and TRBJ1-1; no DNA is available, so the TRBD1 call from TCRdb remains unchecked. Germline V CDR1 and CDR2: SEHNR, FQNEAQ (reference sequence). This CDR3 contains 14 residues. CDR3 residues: CASSLASGAAEAFF.

CDR3 in amino acids: CASSYRASGSNEQFF. The rearrangement uses TRBV6-5 and TRBJ2-1; TCRdb indicates TRBD2, and absent DNA this call remains unverified. CDR3 length equals 15 residues. Per the germline V gene, CDR1 is MNHEY and CDR2 is SVGAGI.